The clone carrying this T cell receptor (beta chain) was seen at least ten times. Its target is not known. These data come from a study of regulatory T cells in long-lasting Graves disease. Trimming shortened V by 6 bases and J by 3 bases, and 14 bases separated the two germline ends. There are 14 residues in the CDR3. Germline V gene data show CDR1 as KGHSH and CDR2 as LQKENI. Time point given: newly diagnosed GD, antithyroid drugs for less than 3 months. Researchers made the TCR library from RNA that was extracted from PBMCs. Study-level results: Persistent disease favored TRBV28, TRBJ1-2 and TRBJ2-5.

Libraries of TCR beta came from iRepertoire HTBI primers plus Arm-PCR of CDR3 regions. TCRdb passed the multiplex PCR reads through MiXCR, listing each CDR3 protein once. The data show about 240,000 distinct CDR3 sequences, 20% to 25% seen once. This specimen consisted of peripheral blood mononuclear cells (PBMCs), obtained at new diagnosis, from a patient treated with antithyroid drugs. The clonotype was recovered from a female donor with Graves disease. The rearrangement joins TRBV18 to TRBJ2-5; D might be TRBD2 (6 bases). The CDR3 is CASSRDWRKETQYF. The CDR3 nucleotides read TGTGCCAGCTCGCGGGACTGGAGAAAAGAGACCCAGTACTTC.